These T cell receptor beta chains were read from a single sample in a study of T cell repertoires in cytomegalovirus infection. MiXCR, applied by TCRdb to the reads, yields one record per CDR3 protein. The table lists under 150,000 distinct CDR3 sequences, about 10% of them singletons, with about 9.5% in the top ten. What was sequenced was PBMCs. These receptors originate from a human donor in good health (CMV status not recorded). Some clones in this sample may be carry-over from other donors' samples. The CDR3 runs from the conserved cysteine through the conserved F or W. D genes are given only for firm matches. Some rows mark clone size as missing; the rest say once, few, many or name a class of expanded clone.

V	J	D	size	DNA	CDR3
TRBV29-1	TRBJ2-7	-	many	TGCAGCGCCGGTCGAGGGCGGTACGAGCAGTACTTC	CSAGRGRYEQYF
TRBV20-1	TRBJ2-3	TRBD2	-	TGCAGTGCCAGAGTCCTAGCGGACACGGAAGATACGCAGTATTTT	CSARVLADTEDTQYF
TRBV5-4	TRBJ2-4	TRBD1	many	TGTGCCAGCAGTACACAACAGGGGCACATTCAGTACTTC	CASSTQQGHIQYF
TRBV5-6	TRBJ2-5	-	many	TGTGCCAGCAGCCCGGGACGCCGGGAGACCCAGTACTTC	CASSPGRRETQYF
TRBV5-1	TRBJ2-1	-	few	TGCGCCAGCAGCTCCACACAGGGCTATGAGCAGTTCTTC	CASSSTQGYEQFF
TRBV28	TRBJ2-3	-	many	TGTGCCAGCGGTAAACTAAGAGGGGGCACAGATACGCAGTATTTT	CASGKLRGGTDTQYF
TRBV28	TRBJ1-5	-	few	TGTGCCAGCAGTCCACGTCGCTCAGGGGTTTCCAATCAGCCCCAGCATTTT	CASSPRRSGVSNQPQHF
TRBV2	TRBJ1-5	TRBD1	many	TGTGCCAGCAGTGCTGGACAGGGGGCAGAGTATCAGCCCCAGCATTTT	CASSAGQGAEYQPQHF
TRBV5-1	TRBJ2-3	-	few	TGCGCCAGCAGCTTAGTGACCCTCACAGATACGCAGTATTTT	CASSLVTLTDTQYF
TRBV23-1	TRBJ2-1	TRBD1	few	TGCGCCAGCAGTCAATTCCGGGACAGGGGCGCCCCATTCCTCTCCTACAATGAGCAGTTCTTC	CASSQFRDRGAPFLSYNEQFF
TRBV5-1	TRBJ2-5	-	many	TGCGCCAGCAGTATGGGGGGGGCGTACCAAGAGACCCAGTACTTC	CASSMGGAYQETQYF
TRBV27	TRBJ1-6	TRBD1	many	TGTGCCAGCCGACGGGACAGGGCCCGGCTGCCTGATTCACCCCTCCACTTT	CASRRDRARLPDSPLHF
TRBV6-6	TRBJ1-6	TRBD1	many	TGTGCCAGCAGCTTGGACAGGGCCGCTTCACCCCTCCACTTT	CASSLDRAASPLHF
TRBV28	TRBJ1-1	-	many	TGTGCCAGCAGTAACTCAAGGCGTTCGAGTGAAGCTTTCTTT	CASSNSRRSSEAFF
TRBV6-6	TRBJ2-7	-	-	TGTGCCAGCAGTACACAGATGTCCTACGAGGAGTACTTC	CASSTQMSYEEYF
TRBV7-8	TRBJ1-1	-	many	TGTGCCAGCAGCTTCCCCGGGGTCCGGGGGGGTGAAGCTTTCTTT	CASSFPGVRGGEAFF
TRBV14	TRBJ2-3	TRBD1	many	TGTGCCAGCAGCCAGTCGACAGGGGACACGCAGTATTTT	CASSQSTGDTQYF
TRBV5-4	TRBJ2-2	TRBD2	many	TGTGCCAGCAGCTTCCCTAGCGGGGGTCGCCCGGAGCTGTTTTTT	CASSFPSGGRPELFF
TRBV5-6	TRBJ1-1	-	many	TGTGCCAGCAGCCGCCCGGGTGGGGCCGGCACTGAAGCTTTCTTT	CASSRPGGAGTEAFF
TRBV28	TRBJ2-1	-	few	TGTGCCGGTGGGGGAAACAATGAGCAGTTCTTC	CAGGGNNEQFF
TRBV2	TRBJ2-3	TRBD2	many	TGTGCCAGCAGCCAGTTGACTAGCGGGGGGCGGAATACGCAGTATTTT	CASSQLTSGGRNTQYF
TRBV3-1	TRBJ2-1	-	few	TGTGCCAGCAGCCAAGATTGGGCCTCCTACAATGAGCAGTTCTTC	CASSQDWASYNEQFF